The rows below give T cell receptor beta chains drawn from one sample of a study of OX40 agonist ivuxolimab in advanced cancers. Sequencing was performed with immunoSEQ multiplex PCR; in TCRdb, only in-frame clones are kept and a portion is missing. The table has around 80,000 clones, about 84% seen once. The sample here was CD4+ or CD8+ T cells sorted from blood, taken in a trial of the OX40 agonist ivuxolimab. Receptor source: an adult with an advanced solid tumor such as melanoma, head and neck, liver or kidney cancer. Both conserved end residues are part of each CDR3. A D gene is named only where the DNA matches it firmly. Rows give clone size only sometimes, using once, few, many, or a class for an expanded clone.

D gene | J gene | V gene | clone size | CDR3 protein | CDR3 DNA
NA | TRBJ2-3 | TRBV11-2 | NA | CASSLVAGPGDTQYF | TGTGCCAGCAGCTTAGTCGCGGGGCCCGGGGATACGCAGTATTTT
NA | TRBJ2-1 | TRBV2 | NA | CASSLQKMSYNEQFF | TGTGCCAGCAGCCTCCAGAAGATGTCCTACAATGAGCAGTTCTTC
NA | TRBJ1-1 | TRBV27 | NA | CASKVSTLMNTEAFF | TGTGCCAGCAAGGTTAGTACCCTCATGAACACTGAAGCTTTCTTT
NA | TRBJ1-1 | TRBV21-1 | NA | CWGRVNTEAFF | TGCTGGGGGCGCGTGAACACTGAAGCTTTCTTT
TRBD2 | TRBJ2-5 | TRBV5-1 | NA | CASSLPLTSGGEETQYF | TGCGCCAGCAGCCTCCCCCTGACTAGCGGGGGAGAAGAGACCCAGTACTTC
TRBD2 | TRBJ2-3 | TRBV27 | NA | CASSSPRRGGADTQYF | TGTGCCAGCAGTTCCCCCCGGCGGGGGGGGGCAGATACGCAGTATTTT
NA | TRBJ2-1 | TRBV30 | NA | CAWSVRLPNGQFF | TGTGCCTGGAGTGTTCGACTACCCAATGGGCAGTTCTTC
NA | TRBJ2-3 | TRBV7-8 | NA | CASSDRLGSAQYF | TGTGCCAGCAGCGATCGACTAGGTAGCGCGCAGTATTTT
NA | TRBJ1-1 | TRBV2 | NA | CASIYGTYTEAFF | TGTGCCAGCATTTACGGGACCTACACTGAAGCTTTCTTT
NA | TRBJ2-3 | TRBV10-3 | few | CAIRTAPHTDTQYF | TGTGCCATACGGACAGCACCCCACACAGATACGCAGTATTTT
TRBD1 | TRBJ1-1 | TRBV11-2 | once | CASSVTGVLTEAFF | TGTGCCAGCAGCGTAACAGGGGTGCTCACTGAAGCTTTCTTT
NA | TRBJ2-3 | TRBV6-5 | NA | CASSTGDTQYF | TGTGCCAGCAGCACCGGAGATACGCAGTATTTT
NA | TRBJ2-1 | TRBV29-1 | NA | CSVVPGNPTYNEQFF | TGCAGCGTTGTTCCAGGGAACCCTACTTACAATGAGCAGTTCTTC
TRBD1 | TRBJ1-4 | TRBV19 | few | CASSRTGGNEKLFF | TGTGCCAGTAGCCGGACAGGGGGTAATGAAAAACTGTTTTTT
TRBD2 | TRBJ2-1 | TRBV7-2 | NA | CASTAGAYNEQFF | TGTGCCAGCACTGCGGGAGCTTACAATGAGCAGTTCTTC
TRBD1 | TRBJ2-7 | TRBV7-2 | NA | CASSPPGTGKTYEQYF | TGTGCCAGCAGCCCCCCAGGGACAGGGAAAACCTACGAGCAGTACTTC
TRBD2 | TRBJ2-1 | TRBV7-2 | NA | CASSLGAGFKFF | TGTGCCAGCAGCTTGGGAGCGGGATTTAAGTTCTTC
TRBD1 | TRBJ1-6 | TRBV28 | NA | CASIEPRTGNSPLHF | TGTGCCAGCATCGAACCCCGGACAGGAAATTCACCCCTCCACTTT
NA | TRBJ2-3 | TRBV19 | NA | CASSLSDTQYF | TGTGCCAGTAGTCTTTCAGATACGCAGTATTTT
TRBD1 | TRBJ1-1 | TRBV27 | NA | CASSTHRGGGGGAEAFF | TGTGCCAGCAGTACCCACAGGGGCGGGGGTGGAGGTGCTGAAGCTTTCTTT
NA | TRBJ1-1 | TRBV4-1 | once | CASSQATSGTEAFF | TGCGCCAGCAGCCAAGCCACATCGGGTACTGAAGCTTTCTTT